The sequence of this T cell receptor beta chain was determined in a study of cytomegalovirus exposure and HLA in healthy donors (dated by TCRdb to about 2017). A note on the overall study: An earlier analysis of 587 of the donors reported 250 to 350 Gb of sequence data and 90 million to 120 million unique TCR beta sequences obtained from 180 million or so T cells. Approximately 310 gigabases of sequencing data and 70 million to 100 million unique TCR sequences were included in an early release covering 500 to 750 HLA-typed donors. The genetic ancestry cluster associated with self-reported Caucasian donors included 81% of the 398 genotyped donors. The aim of the study was to test whether cataloging public T cell receptors could identify signatures of past pathogen exposure. The study profiled the T cell repertoires of more than 500 subjects by immunosequencing and related them to cytomegalovirus serostatus. Besides the first cohort of approximately 670 subjects, a separate validation cohort made up of roughly 120 different subjects was used. The study combined high-throughput TCR immunosequencing, statistical association of individual TCRs with disease status, and machine learning to predict cytomegalovirus infection status. A later analysis re-examined previously published TCR beta repertoires from about 670 donors and added high-resolution HLA genotyping to investigate patterns of TCR occurrence. Rather than drawing on any new phenotypic data, the later analysis identified candidate immune exposures from TCR beta sequences and the way those sequences occurred across donors. To decide whether each TCR beta V gene segment behaved as functional or pseudogenic, an earlier analysis of 587 of the donors relied on high-throughput TCR beta sequencing. Alongside the repertoire data, information on donor age, sex, ethnicity and CMV serostatus was compiled. A later genetic analysis took genome-wide SNP genotypes for about three fifths of the roughly 700 donors and used that subset as a discovery cohort. All discovery cohort repertoires had been generated using a single sequencing platform. HLA typing included class I and class II loci at four-digit resolution. The number of donors typed differed by locus, with roughly 629-640 for A, B, C, DRB1 and DQB1, about 500 for DQA1, some 570 for DPA1, and around 460 for DPB1. Roughly 5 DR-DQ haplotypes were handled as single units for association and clustering, since linkage in the cohort was strong. Among approximately 370 genotyped donors of the cohort, an average of roughly 230,000 unique TCR beta nucleotide sequences was sequenced per donor, of which about 19% were non-productive. On the study overall, not on this receptor specifically: A further reported finding was that TCR beta sequences accurately predicted the HLA-A and HLA-B alleles for most subjects in the first cohort. According to a later genetic analysis, donors in an Asian-associated ancestry cluster had fewer N-insertions in productive TCRs than the approximately 670-donor mean. In a later analysis, some 18,000 TCR beta sequences were associated with specific HLA alleles at a false discovery rate of 0.05. A cluster of highly shared sequence variants was judged likely to represent a technical artifact of the sequencing pipeline. The study listed 150 to 200 TCR beta chains as associated with cytomegalovirus. A few of the identified cytomegalovirus-associated TCR beta chains were confirmed in vitro to be specific for cytomegalovirus antigens. The classifier was reported to diagnose cytomegalovirus status with high specificity and sensitivity in both the original and validation cohorts. Most TCR sequences were seen in very few donors, while some public TCRs were found in many individuals. A later analysis found that TCR association rates varied across HLA loci, with DRB1 alleles showing the most associated TCRs and HLA-C alleles the fewest. When HLA alleles, especially DR and DQ, strongly co-occurred, TCR associations were difficult to assign to individual alleles. In a later genetic analysis, a missense DCLRE1C variant was associated with V-gene and J-gene trimming of TCR beta chains, and the association was replicated in an independent cohort. In an earlier analysis of approximately 600 of the donors, most TCR beta V segments were observed in productive rearrangements about 90% or about 30% of the time, broadly matching IMGT annotations. The authors suggested that the approach could potentially be extended to other disease states and immunological phenotypes. HLA typing was unavailable for some donors at each locus, so association tests used only the typed subset. Sequencing depth was assumed to be roughly uniform across donors in the presence/absence analyses, though that assumption may not hold. The earlier analysis of 587 of the donors excluded seventeen rarely observed V segments, including chromosome 9 orphons, because counts were too low. Correlated functional status among segregating V segments might be attributable to linkage disequilibrium, but an unknown experimental factor could not be ruled out. In a later analysis, HLA-associated TCR beta chains showed more clonal expansion and lower generation probabilities than non-associated chains that were equally common. A later analysis found that most CMV-associated TCR beta chains appeared HLA-restricted, with HLA associations seemingly driven largely by CMV exposure. For the cohort, immune exposure information was limited to CMV serostatus. In this cohort, only TCR beta chains were sequenced, and detectable features were limited by the absence of alpha or paired-chain data. A later analysis reported that several top co-occurrence clusters appeared linked to parvovirus B19, influenza, CMV and Epstein-Barr virus.

In total, roughly 670 healthy bone marrow donors made up the cohort. All cohort members were sampled while nominally healthy, although unrecorded immune exposures were likely present. The donor was CMV seropositive and was included in the group of 300 or so seropositive cohort members. Each donor provided a peripheral blood sample, and peripheral blood mononuclear cells were used for TCR beta sequencing. Genomic DNA was extracted from the blood cell samples with the Qiagen DNeasy Blood Extraction Kit. A note on this clone: Its antigen target is currently unknown. Base-call qualities are not available, and no considerably larger clone is one nucleotide away.

The library was generated by the immunoSEQ multiplex PCR assay. For the multiplex PCR, a mixture combining 60 forward primers for TCR Vbeta segments and 13 reverse primers for TCR Jbeta segments was used. A multiplex PCR assay on genomic DNA amplified the CDR3 region of rearranged TCR beta genes. On the Illumina HiSeq System, the amplified TCR beta libraries were sequenced as 87-base-pair reads. The original methods were these. A later analysis tallied 70 million to 100 million unique TCR beta chains across the 640 or so repertoires, and some 10 million of those chains were shared by two or more donors. Raw reads were error-corrected and collapsed into unique sequences with a nearest-neighbor algorithm that merged closely related sequences to remove PCR and sequencing errors. CDR3 sequences were aligned to IMGT reference sequences to assign V, D and J gene segments. For a sequence to be retained, a match of at least six nucleotides to both a V gene segment and a J gene segment was required. Rearrangements were classified as productive when the CDR3 lacked stop codons and remained in frame with V and J, and all other rearrangements were classified as non-productive. CDR3 was defined by IMGT convention, running from the second conserved V-encoded cysteine to the conserved J-encoded phenylalanine. In an earlier analysis of approximately 500 of the donors, sequences lacking an unambiguous match to a single V gene segment were excluded. An earlier analysis of just under 600 of the donors called V segments functional above 56.7% productive rearrangements and segregating when the between-donor standard deviation exceeded 5%. A statistical classification framework was built for diagnosing cytomegalovirus status from the catalog of TCR beta chain sequences. A later analysis assigned V and J genes by comparing TCR nucleotide sequences with IMGT/GENE-DB human TR gene sequences. The TCRdist pipeline was used in a later analysis to assign CDR3 sequences and most-parsimonious VDJ recombination scenarios. A later analysis defined each TCR beta chain by its CDR3 amino acid sequence plus V-gene family, and excluded reads lacking a unique V-gene family. A later analysis removed 450 to 600 highly shared, low-generation-probability nucleotide sequences to deal with suspected cross-contamination and a sequencing artifact. In a later analysis, a clonal expansion index was calculated for each public chain from normalized within-repertoire ranks of inferred template counts. In a later analysis, generation probabilities were computed with a VDJ recombination model fitted to out-of-frame rearrangements, and the resulting probabilities were checked against IGoR. A later analysis scored TCR-TCR, TCR-HLA and TCR-CMV co-occurrence with hypergeometric tests, applying a repertoire-size bias correction to TCR pairs. To estimate false discovery rates, a later analysis permuted the HLA or CMV assignments 20 times. In a later analysis, co-occurring TCRs were grouped using DBSCAN, and TCRdist sequence similarity was added for clustering within HLA-allele-positive subsets. Repertoires with fewer than 30,000 or more than 120,000 public chains were left out of co-occurrence clustering, as were about 5 repertoires with anomalous nucleotide sharing. The table was pulled from immuneACCESS by TCRdb, which kept in-frame rearrangements only. Such tables lose some clones; where checked, under half of the loss comes from unresolved V genes, and the rest has no known cause. Clone size and V and J calls were adopted from that table, with D and trimming inferred from the DNA. The sample has some 150,000 clones on record, around three fifths of them singletons. The ten largest clones represent 3% of the sample.

The sample taken for sequencing was PBMCs. The sequence was obtained from a woman between 25 and 40 years old in good health and CMV-seropositive.

Read as DNA, the sequence is TGTGCCAGCAGTGTGGCACAGGGGGTAACCTACAATGAGCAGTTCTTC. Its coded protein is CASSVAQGVTYNEQFF. Rearrangement joined TRBV6-1 to TRBJ2-1; 8 central nucleotides agree with TRBD1. The CDR3 spans 16 residues, from the cysteine through the phenylalanine. Just the 48-base CDR3 DNA is kept, in frame starting at base 1. Trimming leaves V shorter by 4 bases and J shorter by 2 bases, with the junction holding 7 bases beyond the gene matches. The germline V gene provides CDR1 MNHNS and CDR2 SASEGT.